This T cell receptor beta chain was sequenced for a study of T cells after yellow fever vaccination. Study-wide points: Clones that expanded after primary vaccination mostly reappeared after the booster (just under 98% CD4, about 89% CD8). Contaminating bulk clonotypes could be abundant in FACS-sorted repertoires. Weaker, the secondary response peaked sooner, at day 5 versus 15.

Conversion of TCR transcripts into cDNA relied on 5'RACE template switching, which added a universal primer site and UMIs. TCRdb re-called the 5' RACE reads with MiXCR, one entry per CDR3 protein. The sample yields some 300,000 distinct CDR3 sequences, about 7.8% seen once. This CDR3 spans 13 amino acids. Trimming stripped 3 bases from V and 7 bases from J, with 13 bases between. Germline CDR1 is DFQATT and CDR2 is SNEGSKA (reference sequence). A note on this clonotype: Its antigen is currently unknown.

The specimen was PBMCs, collected 35 to 50 days after the first yellow fever vaccination. The origin of this receptor is a man aged 18 to 29 who received the YFV17D yellow fever vaccine. This chain connects TRBV20-1 to TRBJ2-1; a possible D gene is TRBD1 (5 bases). The chain's CDR3 is CSARGLPGNEQFF. CDR3 DNA sequence: TGCAGTGCTAGGGGGCTCCCAGGGAATGAGCAGTTCTTC.